A selection of T cell receptor beta chains follows, all from one sample in a study of identical twins. A single record per CDR3 protein comes from TCRdb applying MiXCR to the 5' RACE reads. The sample holds approximately 1.8 million distinct CDR3 sequences, about 32% seen once. Sequenced input: cord blood. The receptor set was obtained from a newborn girl in good health. CDR3s include the opening cysteine and the closing phenylalanine or tryptophan. D genes are given only for firm matches. For some rows the clone size is stated as once, few or many, or as a class when expanded; others skip it.

cdr3_aa cdr3_nt clone_size d_call j_call v_call
CASSQGFRYNGQFF TGCGCCAGCAGCCAAGGCTTTAGGTACAATGGGCAGTTCTTC . . TRBJ2-1 TRBV4-1
CASSATTGGEGNYGYTF TGTGCCAGCAGCGCGACGACAGGGGGCGAAGGGAACTATGGCTACACCTTC few . TRBJ1-2 TRBV21-1
CASSPRRYHEQYF TGTGCCAGCAGTCCCAGACGCTATCACGAGCAGTACTTC . . TRBJ2-7 TRBV28
CASRGGTLYNEQFF TGTGCCAGCAGGGGCGGGACTCTCTACAATGAGCAGTTCTTC few . TRBJ2-1 TRBV9
CASTQRGQGLFGYTF TGTGCCAGCACCCAAAGAGGGCAGGGATTATTTGGCTACACCTTC few . TRBJ1-2 TRBV28
CSASEVDNEQFF TGCAGTGCCAGTGAGGTGGACAATGAGCAGTTCTTC . . TRBJ2-1 TRBV20-1
CASINTGSGYGYTF TGTGCCAGCATAAACACAGGGAGTGGCTATGGCTACACCTTC few . TRBJ1-2 TRBV6-1
CASSQWRYYNEQFF TGTGCCAGCAGCCAATGGCGGTACTACAATGAGCAGTTCTTC few . TRBJ2-1 TRBV3-1
CASSLDSGQETQYF TGCGCCAGCAGCTTGGATTCGGGCCAAGAGACCCAGTACTTC few . TRBJ2-5 TRBV5-1
CASSRSSGRADEQFF TGCGCCAGCAGCCGATCTAGCGGGAGGGCCGATGAGCAGTTCTTC few TRBD2 TRBJ2-1 TRBV5-1
CSAPRGASGRRLTDTQYF TGCAGTGCTCCGCGAGGAGCTAGCGGGAGGCGCCTCACAGATACGCAGTATTTT . TRBD2 TRBJ2-3 TRBV20-1
CASSRGQGLFSPLHF TGTGCCAGCAGTCGCGGACAGGGGTTATTTTCACCCCTCCACTTT . TRBD1 TRBJ1-6 TRBV7-9
CASSQVGGGRKNEQFF TGCGCCAGCAGCCAAGTGGGTGGGGGGCGTAAGAATGAGCAGTTCTTC . . TRBJ2-1 TRBV4-1
CASSLAARTYEQYF TGCGCCAGCAGCTTGGCGGCCAGGACCTACGAGCAGTACTTC few . TRBJ2-7 TRBV5-1
CSAPEGGSYNEQFF TGCAGCGCTCCTGAAGGGGGGAGCTACAATGAGCAGTTCTTC many . TRBJ2-1 TRBV29-1
CAGSLDRGNYGYTF TGTGCCGGCAGCCTCGACAGGGGTAACTATGGCTACACCTTC once TRBD1 TRBJ1-2 TRBV12-3/TRBV12-4
CSASLNRGMYEQYF TGCAGTGCTAGCCTGAACAGGGGAATGTACGAGCAGTACTTC many TRBD1 TRBJ2-7 TRBV20-1
CSAAGLEEETQYF TGCAGTGCTGCGGGACTCGAGGAAGAGACCCAGTACTTC once . TRBJ2-5 TRBV20-1
CSALRDRFSYEQYF TGCAGTGCCCTGCGGGACCGCTTCTCCTACGAGCAGTACTTC few . TRBJ2-7 TRBV20-1
CATSTEGDGYTF TGTGCCACCAGCACAGAGGGCGATGGCTACACCTTC . . TRBJ1-2 TRBV15
CASSPPSGDTDTQYF TGTGCCAGCAGTCCTCCTAGCGGGGACACAGATACGCAGTATTTT many TRBD2 TRBJ2-3 TRBV3-1
CSASTTGNNEQYF TGCAGTGCTTCGACAACTGGGAACAATGAGCAGTACTTC few . TRBJ2-7 TRBV20-1
CSVEGGREVDEQFF TGCAGCGTTGAAGGGGGCCGGGAGGTGGATGAGCAGTTCTTC many TRBD2 TRBJ2-1 TRBV29-1
CSVEEATNIQYF TGCAGCGTTGAAGAAGCTACAAACATTCAGTACTTC few . TRBJ2-4 TRBV29-1
CASSVFSSSYEQYF TGTGCCAGCAGCGTATTTAGCAGCTCCTACGAGCAGTACTTC . . TRBJ2-7 TRBV7-2
CSARVLSNQPQHF TGCAGTGCCAGGGTGCTTAGCAATCAGCCCCAGCATTTT . . TRBJ1-5 TRBV20-1
CASRTDRGYRNTEAFF TGTGCCAGCAGGACCGACAGGGGCTACAGGAACACTGAAGCTTTCTTT . TRBD1 TRBJ1-1 TRBV2
CASSQSPPDTQYF TGTGCCAGCAGCCAAAGTCCCCCAGATACGCAGTATTTT few . TRBJ2-3 TRBV3-1
CASPDRDRVAGGPNEQYF TGTGCCAGCCCAGACCGGGACAGGGTAGCGGGAGGGCCTAACGAGCAGTACTTC . TRBD2 TRBJ2-7 TRBV2
CASSLGLGLNTDTQYF TGTGCCAGCAGCTTAGGTTTGGGTCTCAACACAGATACGCAGTATTTT few . TRBJ2-3 TRBV7-2
CSVGYLAMGGNEQFF TGCAGCGTTGGTTACCTAGCGATGGGAGGCAATGAGCAGTTCTTC many . TRBJ2-1 TRBV29-1
CASSLLAGGIYNEQFF TGTGCCAGCAGTTTACTAGCGGGGGGGATATACAATGAGCAGTTCTTC . TRBD2 TRBJ2-1 TRBV27
CAHHGGGKSQPQHF TGTGCCCACCATGGGGGCGGGAAAAGTCAGCCCCAGCATTTT few . TRBJ1-5 TRBV28
CASSTGTVRSASPLHF TGTGCCAGCAGCACCGGGACAGTCCGATCGGCGTCACCCCTCCACTTT . TRBD1 TRBJ1-6 TRBV9
CASRQLLAGGTDTQYF TGTGCCAGCAGACAACTACTAGCGGGGGGCACAGATACGCAGTATTTT few TRBD2 TRBJ2-3 TRBV6-6
CASRRLFSYNEQFF TGCGCCAGCAGACGCCTCTTCTCCTACAATGAGCAGTTCTTC few . TRBJ2-1 TRBV4-1
CASSSRYDRTSTDTQYF TGTGCCAGCAGTTCCCGTTACGACAGGACAAGCACAGATACGCAGTATTTT many . TRBJ2-3 TRBV28
CASSYLPGQHKKRQFF TGTGCCAGCAGCTACCTCCCGGGACAGCACAAGAAGAGGCAGTTCTTC . TRBD1 TRBJ2-1 TRBV5-4
CASSLGTGDSGANVLTF TGTGCCAGCAGCTTAGGAACAGGCGACTCTGGGGCCAACGTCCTGACTTTC . . TRBJ2-6 TRBV7-9
CASSYRLPATEAFF TGTGCCAGCAGTTACCGATTGCCGGCCACTGAAGCTTTCTTT . . TRBJ1-1 TRBV6-2/TRBV6-3
CASSLWDADTEAFF TGTGCCAGCAGTTTGTGGGACGCGGACACTGAAGCTTTCTTT . . TRBJ1-1 TRBV27
CAGCRTGGAETQYF TGTGCCGGCTGTAGGACAGGGGGCGCGGAGACCCAGTACTTC . TRBD1 TRBJ2-5 TRBV12-3/TRBV12-4
CASSLAPSGTGEQYF TGCGCCAGCAGCTTGGCCCCTAGCGGGACAGGGGAGCAGTACTTC . . TRBJ2-5 TRBV5-1
CASSAFPGLASYNEQFF TGTGCCAGCAGCGCCTTCCCGGGACTAGCCTCCTACAATGAGCAGTTCTTC few TRBD2 TRBJ2-1 TRBV9
CATSDFDSRRSQPQHF TGTGCCACCAGTGATTTCGACAGTCGGCGCAGTCAGCCCCAGCATTTT . . TRBJ1-5 TRBV24-1
CASSQRPYGYTF TGTGCCAGCAGTCAGCGACCCTATGGCTACACCTTC . . TRBJ1-2 TRBV2
CASSSSGSRYEQYF TGTGCCAGCAGCTCTAGCGGGAGCCGCTACGAGCAGTACTTC . TRBD2 TRBJ2-7 TRBV11-2
CASSQEPASEQFF TGTGCCAGCAGCCAAGAACCGGCAAGTGAGCAGTTCTTC few . TRBJ2-1 TRBV3-1
CASSYWASNEQFF TGTGCCAGCAGTTACTGGGCTAGCAATGAGCAGTTCTTC . . TRBJ2-1 TRBV6-5
CASSDRTGGLETQYF TGTGCCAGCAGTGACCGGACAGGGGGCTTAGAGACCCAGTACTTC few TRBD1 TRBJ2-5 TRBV2
CASSPTGANVLTF TGTGCCAGCTCACCAACTGGGGCCAACGTCCTGACTTTC many . TRBJ2-6 TRBV18
CASSFGDDNEQFF TGTGCCAGCAGTTTCGGCGATGACAATGAGCAGTTCTTC few . TRBJ2-1 TRBV12-3/TRBV12-4